Reported below is one TCR beta chain. The data were taken from a study of blood T cell repertoires in COVID-19. The overall study: COVID-19 samples collected from the United States, Italy and Spain covered acute and convalescent phases.

The assay was immunoSEQ multiplex PCR, and TCRdb's table has in-frame clones only and misses some. Of some 200,000 clones listed, about four fifths were seen once; the top ten hold roughly 12%. The CDR3 is made up of 15 amino acids. Germline CDR1 is MDHEN and CDR2 is SYDVKM. With V trimmed by 2 bases and J by 3 bases, 6 bases remained unmatched. The Seattle site enrolled patients during active infection and followed them longitudinally. This TCR was sampled from an elderly woman with COVID-19, enrolled during active disease. This chain uses TRBV28 with TRBJ1-2; 7 positions match TRBD1. The sample comprised peripheral blood. CDR3 DNA sequence: TGTGCCAGCAGTTTAAGGACAGGCTTTTACTATGGCTACACCTTC. Amino acid sequence: CASSLRTGFYYGYTF.